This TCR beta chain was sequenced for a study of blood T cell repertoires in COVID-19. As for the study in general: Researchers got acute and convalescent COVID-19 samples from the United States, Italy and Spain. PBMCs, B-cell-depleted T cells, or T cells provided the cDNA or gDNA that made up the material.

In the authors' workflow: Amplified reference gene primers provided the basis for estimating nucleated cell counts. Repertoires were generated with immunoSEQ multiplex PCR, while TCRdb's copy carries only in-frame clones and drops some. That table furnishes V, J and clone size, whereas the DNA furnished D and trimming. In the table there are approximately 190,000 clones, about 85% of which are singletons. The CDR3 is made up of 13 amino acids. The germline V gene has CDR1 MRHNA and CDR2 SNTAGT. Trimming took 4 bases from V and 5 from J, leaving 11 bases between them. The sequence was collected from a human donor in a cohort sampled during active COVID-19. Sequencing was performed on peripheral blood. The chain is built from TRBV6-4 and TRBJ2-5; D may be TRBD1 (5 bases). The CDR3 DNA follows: TGTGCCAGCAGTGTGGACATTGATGAGACCCAGTACTTC. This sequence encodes CASSVDIDETQYF.